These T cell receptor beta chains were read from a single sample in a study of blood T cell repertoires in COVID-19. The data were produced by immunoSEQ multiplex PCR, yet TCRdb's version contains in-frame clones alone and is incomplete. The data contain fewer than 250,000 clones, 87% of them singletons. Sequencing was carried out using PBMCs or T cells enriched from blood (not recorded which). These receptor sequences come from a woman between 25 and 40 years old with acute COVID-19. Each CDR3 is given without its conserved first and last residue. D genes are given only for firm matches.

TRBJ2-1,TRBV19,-,ASSIRQADEQF
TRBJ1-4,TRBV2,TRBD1,ASSATGGQNEKLF
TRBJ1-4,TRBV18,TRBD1,ASSPPGTGGEKLF
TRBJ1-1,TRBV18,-,ASSPREDTEAF
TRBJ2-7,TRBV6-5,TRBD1,ASRAGQGFGEQY
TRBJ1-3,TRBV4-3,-,ASSQGQGNTIY
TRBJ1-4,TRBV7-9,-,ASSLEGEVYEKLF
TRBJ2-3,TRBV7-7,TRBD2,ASSSGLAGVLDTQY
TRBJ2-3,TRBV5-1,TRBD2,ASSPSGESTDTQY
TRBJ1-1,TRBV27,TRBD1,ASSFGQGAGGMNTEAF
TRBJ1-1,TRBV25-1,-,ASSERGRNTEAF
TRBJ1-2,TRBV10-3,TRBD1,AITRTGQGEGYT
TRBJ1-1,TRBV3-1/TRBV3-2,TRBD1,ASSRGTGNTEAF
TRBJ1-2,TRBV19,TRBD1,ASSKQGGLADGYT
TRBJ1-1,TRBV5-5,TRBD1,ASSSDRGLNTEAF
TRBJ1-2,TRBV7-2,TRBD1,ASSFNIMWDRAPYGYT
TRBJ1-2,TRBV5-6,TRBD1,ASSSGTGRANYGYT
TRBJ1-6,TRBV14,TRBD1,ASSLDRAYSSPLH
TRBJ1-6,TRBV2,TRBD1,ASRGDRTYNSPLH
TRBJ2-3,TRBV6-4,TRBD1,ASSQTGTGTDTQY
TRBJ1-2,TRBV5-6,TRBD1,ASSLVGQGRYGYT
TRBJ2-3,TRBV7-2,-,ASSLARDSTDTQY
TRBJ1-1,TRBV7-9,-,ASGENTEAF
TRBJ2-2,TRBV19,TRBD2,ASSIPGGLLYGELF
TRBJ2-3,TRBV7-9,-,ASSLAIGGVATDTQY
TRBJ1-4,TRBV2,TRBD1,AIQGGTNEKLF
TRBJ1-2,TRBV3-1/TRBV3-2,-,ASSTDTGNYGYT
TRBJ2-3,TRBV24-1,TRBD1,ATSDPLDRGADTQY
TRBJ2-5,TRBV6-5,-,ASSRGTYGPETQY
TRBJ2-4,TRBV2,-,ASNPYRDGWDIQY